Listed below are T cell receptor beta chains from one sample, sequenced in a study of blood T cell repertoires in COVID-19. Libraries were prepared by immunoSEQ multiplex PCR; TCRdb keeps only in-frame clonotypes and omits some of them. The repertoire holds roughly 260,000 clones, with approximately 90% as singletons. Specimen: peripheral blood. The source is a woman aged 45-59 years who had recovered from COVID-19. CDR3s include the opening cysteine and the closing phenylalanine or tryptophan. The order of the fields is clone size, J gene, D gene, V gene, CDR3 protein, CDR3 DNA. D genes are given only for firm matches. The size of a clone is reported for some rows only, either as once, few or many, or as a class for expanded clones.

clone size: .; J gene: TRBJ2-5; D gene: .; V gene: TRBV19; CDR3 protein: CASSGAWETQYF; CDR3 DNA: TGTGCCAGTAGTGGGGCTTGGGAGACCCAGTACTTC
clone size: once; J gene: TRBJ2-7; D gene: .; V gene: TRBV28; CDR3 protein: CASNSGPYEQYF; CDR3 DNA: TGTGCCAGCAACTCGGGTCCATACGAGCAGTACTTC
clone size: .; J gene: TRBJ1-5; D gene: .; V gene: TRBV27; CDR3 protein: CASSSLQGGNQPQHF; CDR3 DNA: TGTGCCAGCAGTTCCCTACAGGGAGGGAATCAGCCCCAGCATTTT
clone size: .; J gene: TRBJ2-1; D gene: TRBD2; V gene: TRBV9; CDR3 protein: CASSVAGGHNEQFF; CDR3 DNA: TGTGCCAGCAGCGTAGCGGGAGGGCACAATGAGCAGTTCTTC
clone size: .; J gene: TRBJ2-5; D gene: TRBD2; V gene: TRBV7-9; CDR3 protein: CASSLGTSGGFQETQYF; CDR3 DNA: TGTGCCAGCAGCTTAGGAACTAGCGGGGGATTCCAAGAGACCCAGTACTTC
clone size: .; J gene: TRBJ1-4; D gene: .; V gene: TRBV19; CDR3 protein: CASSDGYEKLFF; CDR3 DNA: TGTGCCAGTAGCGACGGGTATGAAAAACTGTTTTTT
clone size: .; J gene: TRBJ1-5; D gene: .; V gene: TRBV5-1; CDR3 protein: CASSVDSYSNQPQHF; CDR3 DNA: TGCGCCAGCAGCGTAGACTCCTATAGCAATCAGCCCCAGCATTTT
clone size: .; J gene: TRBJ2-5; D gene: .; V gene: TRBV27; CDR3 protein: CASSRYRESLRETQYF; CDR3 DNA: TGTGCCAGCAGTCGGTACAGGGAAAGCCTTCGGGAGACCCAGTACTTC
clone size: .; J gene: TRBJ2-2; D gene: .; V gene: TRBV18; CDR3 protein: CASSPPAQGGTGELFF; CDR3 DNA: TGTGCCAGCTCACCACCGGCCCAGGGAGGCACCGGGGAGCTGTTTTTT
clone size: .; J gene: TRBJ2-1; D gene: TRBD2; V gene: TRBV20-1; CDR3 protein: CSASSGGRDEQFF; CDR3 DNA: TGCAGTGCTAGTTCGGGGGGACGGGATGAGCAGTTCTTC
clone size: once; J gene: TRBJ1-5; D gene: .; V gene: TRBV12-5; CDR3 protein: CASGLVPVNQPQHF; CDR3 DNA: TGTGCTAGTGGTTTGGTCCCAGTCAATCAGCCCCAGCATTTT
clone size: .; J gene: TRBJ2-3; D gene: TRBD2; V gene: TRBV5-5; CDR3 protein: CASSSGVPGLAGGHSDTQYF; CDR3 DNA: TGTGCCAGCAGCTCCGGGGTCCCGGGACTAGCGGGGGGGCACTCAGATACGCAGTATTTT
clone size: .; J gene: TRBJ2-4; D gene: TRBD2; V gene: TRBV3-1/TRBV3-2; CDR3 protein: CASSQGAGGLAKNIQYF; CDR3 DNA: TGTGCCAGCAGCCAAGGGGCGGGGGGTCTGGCCAAAAACATTCAGTACTTC
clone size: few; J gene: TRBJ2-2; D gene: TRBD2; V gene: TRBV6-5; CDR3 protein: CASSYVGGGTGELFF; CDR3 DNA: TGTGCCAGCAGTTACGTGGGGGGAGGGACCGGGGAGCTGTTTTTT
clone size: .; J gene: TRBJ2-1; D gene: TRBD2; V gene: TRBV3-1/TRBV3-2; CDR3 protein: CASSGLGVNEQFF; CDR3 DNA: TGTGCCAGCAGCGGACTAGGGGTAAATGAGCAGTTCTTC
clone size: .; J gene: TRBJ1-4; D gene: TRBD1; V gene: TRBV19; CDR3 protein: CASRQTGETEKLFF; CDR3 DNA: TGTGCCAGTAGGCAGACAGGGGAGACTGAAAAACTGTTTTTT
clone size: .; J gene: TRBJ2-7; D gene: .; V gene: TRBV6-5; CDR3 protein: CASSYSSSPLYEQYF; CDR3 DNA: TGTGCCAGCAGTTACTCGAGCTCTCCCCTCTACGAGCAGTACTTC
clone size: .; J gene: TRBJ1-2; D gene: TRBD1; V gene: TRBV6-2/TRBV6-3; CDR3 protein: CASSFSGGAYTF; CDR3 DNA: TGTGCCAGCAGTTTCTCAGGGGGAGCCTACACCTTC
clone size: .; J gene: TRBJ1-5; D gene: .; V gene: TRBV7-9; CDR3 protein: CASSLGRTANQPQHF; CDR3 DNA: TGTGCCAGCAGCTTAGGACGGACAGCAAATCAGCCCCAGCATTTT
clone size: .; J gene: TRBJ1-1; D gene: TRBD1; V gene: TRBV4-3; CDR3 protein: CASSQSGGSHTEAFF; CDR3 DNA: TGCGCCAGCAGCCAATCAGGGGGCTCTCACACTGAAGCTTTCTTT
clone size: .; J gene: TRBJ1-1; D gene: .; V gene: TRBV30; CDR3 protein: CAWSQADSQNTEAFF; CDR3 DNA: TGTGCCTGGAGCCAAGCGGACAGCCAGAACACTGAAGCTTTCTTT
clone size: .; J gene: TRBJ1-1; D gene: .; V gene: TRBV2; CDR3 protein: CASSEIQVNTEAFF; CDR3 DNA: TGTGCCAGCAGTGAAATCCAGGTCAACACTGAAGCTTTCTTT
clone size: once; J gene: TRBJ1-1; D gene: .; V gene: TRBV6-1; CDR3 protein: CASSERTASEAFF; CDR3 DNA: TGTGCCAGCAGTGAACGGACAGCTTCTGAAGCTTTCTTT
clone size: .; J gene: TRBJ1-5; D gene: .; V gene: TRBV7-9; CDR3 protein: CASSHPPHNQPQHF; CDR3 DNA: TGTGCCAGCAGCCATCCCCCCCACAATCAGCCCCAGCATTTT